The T cell receptor beta chain described here comes from a study of memory B cells and T cells in multiple sclerosis (dated by TCRdb to 2017 to 2018). Describing the broader study: The study compared the TCR beta repertoires of autoproliferating peripheral T cells with those of brain lesion-infiltrating T cells in multiple sclerosis patients. TCR sequencing involved a couple of multiple sclerosis patients from whom brain lesions at autopsy or brain-infiltrating cells from biopsy were available.

On this clone: Its antigen is currently not known. Base qualities were left out, and no much larger clone turns up one base away.

The paper's findings and limits, for the study overall: Because clone-set sizes differed between compartments, counts of shared clonotypes were influenced and normalization was required.

The germline V gene encodes CDR1 MNHGY and CDR2 SVAAGI. The CDR3 contains 15 residues, cysteine and phenylalanine counted. Only the CDR3 part of the read is kept: 45 bases, read in frame from the first base. Germline trimming: 3 bases from V, 6 bases from J; junction bases outside gene matches: 10. TCRbeta CDR3 regions were amplified from extracted genomic DNA using the immunoSEQ Platform. Multiplex PCR, high-throughput sequencing and a vendor bioinformatics pipeline were combined in the immunoSEQ assay. Per the source publication's procedure: Non-productive sequences and CDR3s shorter than 4 amino acids were removed, and clonotype frequencies were recalculated per sample. Shared clonotypes were identified in immunoSEQ Analyzer 2.0 as identical CDR3 amino acid, V gene and J gene sequences. To normalize repertoire overlap, the number of shared clonotypes was divided by the product of the two clone-set sizes and multiplied by 1000 to give arbitrary units. TCRdb carries this immuneACCESS record with in-frame sequences only. Its versions omit some clonotypes, under half of them owing to an unresolved V gene in the studies checked, with the rest unexplained. The V and J calls and clone size come from that table; D and trimming were worked out from the DNA. Present in this sample are several hundred clones, about 76% of which were seen just once. Together, the top ten hold 13% to 15% of the sample.

The receptor comes from a human donor with multiple sclerosis. The chain was built from TRBV6-9 and TRBJ2-7, with 8 bases matching TRBD1. Sequences were obtained from brain tissue. The sequenced DNA: TGTGCCAGCAGTTACTCTTGGCAGGGGGCGGCCGAGCAGTACTTC. Translated, it reads CASSYSWQGAAEQYF.